The clone carrying this TCR beta chain appeared many times. Its matching antigen is unknown. The time point denotes: longitudinal time-point 3. Preparation of the unsorted libraries drew on 2 million PBMCs stored at -80 C. The sample originates from a study of neurological immune-mediated disorders. Study-wide points: No CDR3 amino acid sequences recurred among expanded clones across subjects, suggesting private repertoires in all groups.

Each TCR transcript was tagged with a 10-nucleotide random UMI during 5'RACE. Over 160 million TCR-beta sequences from 15-18 subjects were obtained in each sequencing run. Using its own MiXCR run on the 5' RACE reads, TCRdb lists one record per CDR3 protein. The sample records under 130,000 distinct CDR3 sequences, more than 10% being singletons. V was clipped by 4 bases and J by 4 bases, with 11 bases between them. The CDR3 is made up of 14 amino acids. In germline, CDR1 is SGHDT, CDR2 YYEEEE. The TCR sequence derives from a female donor with HTLV-1-associated myelopathy (HAM/TSP). The chain combines TRBV5-6 with TRBJ2-2, with a weak D call TRBD2 (6 bases). The sequencing sample was made of PBMCs. The CDR3 DNA reads TGTGCCAGCAGCAGGAGGGGTGGCACCGGGGAGCTGTTTTTT. Protein product: CASSRRGGTGELFF.